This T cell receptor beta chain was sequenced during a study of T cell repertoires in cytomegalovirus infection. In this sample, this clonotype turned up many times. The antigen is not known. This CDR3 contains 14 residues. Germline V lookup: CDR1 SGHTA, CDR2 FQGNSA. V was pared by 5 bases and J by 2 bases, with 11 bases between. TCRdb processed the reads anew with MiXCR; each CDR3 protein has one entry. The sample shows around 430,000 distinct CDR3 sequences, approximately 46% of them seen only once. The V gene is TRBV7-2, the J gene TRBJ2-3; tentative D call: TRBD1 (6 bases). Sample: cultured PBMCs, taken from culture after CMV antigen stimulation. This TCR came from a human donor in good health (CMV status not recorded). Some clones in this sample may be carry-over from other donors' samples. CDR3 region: CASSPDRFTDTQYF. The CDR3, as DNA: TGTGCCAGCAGCCCCGACAGGTTCACAGATACGCAGTATTTT.